The clone carrying this TCR beta chain was recorded at least ten times. No antigen is known for it. TCRdb redid the calling of the reads with MiXCR, one entry per CDR3 protein. Of about 920,000 distinct CDR3 sequences in the sample, approximately 33% were seen once. Germline V gene sequence: CDR1 SGHVS, CDR2 FNYEAQ. The V and J ends lost 3 bases and 2 bases, in that order; junction bases with no gene match: 6. This CDR3 has 16 residues. The sample originates from a study of T cell repertoires in cytomegalovirus infection. The source is a human donor in good health (CMV status not recorded). Some clones in this sample may be carry-over from other donors' samples. Source: cultured CD8+ T cells from PBMCs, taken from culture after CMV antigen stimulation. This sequence joins TRBV7-6 and TRBJ2-1; 8 positions agree with TRBD1. DNA for the CDR3: TGTGCCAGCAGCTTTGGGACAGGCGGACCCTACAATGAGCAGTTCTTC. This translates into CASSFGTGGPYNEQFF.